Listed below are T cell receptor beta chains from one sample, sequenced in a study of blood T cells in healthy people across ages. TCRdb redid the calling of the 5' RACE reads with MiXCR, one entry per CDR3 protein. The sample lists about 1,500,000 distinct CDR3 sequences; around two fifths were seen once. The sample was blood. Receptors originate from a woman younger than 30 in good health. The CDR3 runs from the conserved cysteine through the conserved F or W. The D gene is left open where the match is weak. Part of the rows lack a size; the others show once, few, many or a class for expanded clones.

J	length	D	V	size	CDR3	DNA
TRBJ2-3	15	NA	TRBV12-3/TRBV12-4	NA	CASSLWGVVTDAQYF	TGTGCCAGCAGCCTTTGGGGGGTCGTAACAGATGCGCAGTATTTT
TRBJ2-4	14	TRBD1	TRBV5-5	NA	CASYRGVGKNIQYF	TGTGCCAGCTACAGGGGTGTGGGCAAAAACATTCAGTACTTC
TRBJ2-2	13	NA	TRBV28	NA	CASHAGATGELFF	TGTGCCAGCCACGCAGGGGCCACCGGGGAGCTGTTTTTT
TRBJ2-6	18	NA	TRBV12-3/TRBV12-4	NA	CASSLVQGDLAGANVLTF	TGTGCCAGCAGTTTAGTCCAGGGAGATTTAGCTGGGGCCAACGTCCTGACTTTC
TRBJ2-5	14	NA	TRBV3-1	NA	CASSQPALKETQYF	TGTGCCAGCAGCCAACCGGCGCTGAAAGAGACCCAGTACTTC
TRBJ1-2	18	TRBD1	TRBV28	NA	CVSSSLLPTGGGGYGYTF	TGTGTCAGCAGTTCCCTTCTACCAACAGGGGGCGGTGGGTATGGCTACACCTTC
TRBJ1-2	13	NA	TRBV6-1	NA	CASSEPGGVGYTF	TGTGCCAGCAGTGAACCGGGGGGGGTCGGCTACACCTTC
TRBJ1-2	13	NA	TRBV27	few	CASRIGAGYGYTF	TGTGCCAGCCGAATAGGAGCTGGCTATGGCTACACCTTC
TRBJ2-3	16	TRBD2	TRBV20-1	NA	CSVPGLARVGTDTQYF	TGCAGCGTCCCGGGACTAGCGAGGGTTGGGACAGATACGCAGTATTTT
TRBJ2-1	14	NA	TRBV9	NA	CASSVGLASDEQFF	TGTGCCAGCAGCGTGGGTCTAGCTTCCGATGAGCAGTTCTTC
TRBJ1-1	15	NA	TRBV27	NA	CASNRGAEGHTEAFF	TGTGCCAGCAATCGGGGGGCGGAGGGGCACACTGAAGCTTTCTTT
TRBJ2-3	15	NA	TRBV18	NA	CASSPMGLDTDTQYF	TGTGCCAGCTCACCAATGGGACTCGACACAGATACGCAGTATTTT
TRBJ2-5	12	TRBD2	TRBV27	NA	CASGTRGETQYF	TGTGCCAGTGGGACTAGAGGGGAGACCCAGTACTTC
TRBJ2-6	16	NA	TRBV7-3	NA	CASSGPLGSGANVLTF	TGTGCCAGCAGCGGACCTCTAGGGTCTGGGGCCAACGTCCTGACTTTC
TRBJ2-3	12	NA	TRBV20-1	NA	CSATRVTDTQYF	TGCAGTGCTACCAGGGTCACAGATACGCAGTATTTT
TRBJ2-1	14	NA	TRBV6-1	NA	CASTGVLLGDEQFF	TGTGCCAGCACCGGGGTGCTCCTCGGGGATGAGCAGTTCTTC
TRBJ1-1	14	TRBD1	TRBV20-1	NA	CSARLQGSGGEAFF	TGCAGTGCTAGATTACAGGGGTCAGGGGGAGAAGCTTTCTTT
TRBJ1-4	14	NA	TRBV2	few	CASRGGTQREKLFF	TGTGCCAGCAGGGGGGGGACCCAGAGGGAAAAACTGTTTTTT
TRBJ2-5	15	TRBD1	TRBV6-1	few	CASSEADRGSETQYF	TGTGCCAGCAGTGAAGCGGACAGGGGTTCGGAGACCCAGTACTTC
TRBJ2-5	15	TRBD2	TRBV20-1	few	CSAREGTSIKETQYF	TGCAGTGCTAGAGAGGGGACTAGCATTAAAGAGACCCAGTACTTC
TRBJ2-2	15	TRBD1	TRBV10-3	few	CAISETGGALGELFF	TGTGCCATCAGTGAAACAGGGGGCGCGTTAGGGGAGCTGTTTTTT
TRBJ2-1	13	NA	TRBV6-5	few	CASSYLGGNEQFF	TGTGCCAGCAGTTACCTCGGTGGCAATGAGCAGTTCTTC
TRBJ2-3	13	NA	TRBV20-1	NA	CSARDSRTDMQYF	TGCAGTGCTAGGGACAGCCGCACAGATATGCAGTATTTT
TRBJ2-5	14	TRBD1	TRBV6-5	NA	CASSRQGAKEAQYF	TGTGCCAGCAGTAGACAGGGGGCAAAGGAGGCCCAGTACTTC
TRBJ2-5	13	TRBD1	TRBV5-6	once	CASSWDRNRAQYF	TGTGCCAGCAGCTGGGACAGGAATAGGGCCCAGTACTTC
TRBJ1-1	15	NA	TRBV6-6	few	CASSPKDGENTEAFF	TGTGCCAGCAGTCCCAAAGACGGGGAGAACACTGAAGCTTTCTTT
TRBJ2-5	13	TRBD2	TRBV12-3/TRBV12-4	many	CASSPRRLAVKYF	TGTGCCAGCAGTCCCCGCCGACTAGCGGTAAAGTACTTC
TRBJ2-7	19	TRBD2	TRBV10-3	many	CAISESGLAGGPNIYEQYF	TGTGCCATCAGTGAGTCAGGACTAGCGGGAGGGCCAAATATCTACGAGCAGTACTTC
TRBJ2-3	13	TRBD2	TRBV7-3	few	CASSFTSGDTQYF	TGTGCCAGCAGCTTTACTAGCGGGGATACGCAGTATTTT
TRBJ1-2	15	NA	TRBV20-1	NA	CSARAPGQGYYGYTF	TGCAGTGCTAGAGCCCCGGGACAAGGATACTATGGCTACACCTTC
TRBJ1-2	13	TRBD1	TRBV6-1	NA	CASSMPGGYGYTF	TGTGCCAGCAGTATGCCAGGGGGTTACGGCTACACCTTC
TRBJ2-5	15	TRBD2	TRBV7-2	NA	CASSLTSLLDNEQYF	TGTGCCAGCAGCTTGACTAGCCTGCTGGACAATGAGCAGTACTTC
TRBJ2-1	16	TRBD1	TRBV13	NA	CASSPNRGKAHNEQFF	TGTGCCAGCAGCCCGAACAGGGGGAAGGCCCACAATGAGCAGTTCTTC
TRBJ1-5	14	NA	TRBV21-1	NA	CASSPPWDNQPQHF	TGTGCCAGCAGCCCTCCATGGGACAATCAGCCCCAGCATTTT
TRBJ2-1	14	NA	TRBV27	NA	CASSLLGSPNEQFF	TGTGCCAGCAGTTTATTGGGCTCTCCAAATGAGCAGTTCTTC
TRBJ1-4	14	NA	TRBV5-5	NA	CASSFLTSGEKLFF	TGTGCCAGCAGCTTCCTTACAAGCGGCGAAAAACTGTTTTTT
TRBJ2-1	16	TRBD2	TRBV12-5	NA	CASGLTGLAGGYEQFF	TGTGCTAGTGGTTTGACGGGACTAGCGGGAGGCTATGAGCAGTTCTTC
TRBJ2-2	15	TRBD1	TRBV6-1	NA	CAGRTGTVNTGELFF	TGTGCCGGTAGGACAGGGACTGTAAACACCGGGGAGCTGTTTTTT
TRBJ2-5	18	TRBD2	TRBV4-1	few	CASSGRKELAGLQETQYF	TGCGCCAGCAGCGGCAGGAAGGAGCTAGCGGGCCTCCAAGAGACCCAGTACTTC
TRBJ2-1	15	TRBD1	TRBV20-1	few	CSARGGQGKYNEQFF	TGCAGTGCTAGGGGGGGACAGGGAAAATACAATGAGCAGTTCTTC
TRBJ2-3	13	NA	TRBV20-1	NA	CSAKGERTDTRYF	TGCAGTGCAAAGGGCGAAAGGACAGATACGCGGTATTTT
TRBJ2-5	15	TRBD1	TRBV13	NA	CASSSNRGYQETQYF	TGTGCCAGCAGCTCGAACAGGGGTTACCAAGAGACCCAGTACTTC
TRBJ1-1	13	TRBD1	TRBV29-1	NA	CSVEEDRATEAFF	TGCAGCGTTGAGGAGGACAGGGCCACTGAAGCTTTCTTT
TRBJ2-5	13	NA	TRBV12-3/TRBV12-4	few	CASRQQGRETQYF	TGTGCCAGCAGGCAACAGGGTCGAGAGACCCAGTACTTC
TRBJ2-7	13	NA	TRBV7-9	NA	CGSSRDTYYEQYF	TGTGGCAGCAGCAGGGACACCTACTACGAGCAGTACTTC
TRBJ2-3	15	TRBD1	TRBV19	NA	CASSGGTGIMDTQYF	TGTGCCAGTAGTGGCGGGACAGGGATTATGGATACGCAGTATTTT
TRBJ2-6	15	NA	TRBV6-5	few	CATEDSSSGANVLTF	TGTGCCACAGAGGACAGCTCCTCTGGGGCCAACGTCCTGACTTTC
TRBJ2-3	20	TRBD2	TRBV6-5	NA	CASSFFRSLSGRTSTDTQYF	TGTGCCAGCAGTTTCTTTCGGTCGTTGAGCGGGAGGACTAGCACAGATACGCAGTATTTT
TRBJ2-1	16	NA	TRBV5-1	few	CASSLSTFRSYNEQFF	TGCGCCAGCAGCTTGTCGACCTTCCGCTCCTACAATGAGCAGTTCTTC
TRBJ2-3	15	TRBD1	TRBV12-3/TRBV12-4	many	CASSPDRGRTDTQYF	TGTGCCAGCAGCCCCGACAGGGGTAGAACAGATACGCAGTATTTT
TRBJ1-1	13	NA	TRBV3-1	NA	CASSQGRGRGAFF	TGTGCCAGCAGCCAGGGACGTGGGCGCGGAGCTTTCTTT
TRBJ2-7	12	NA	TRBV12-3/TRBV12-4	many	CASSFGDYEQYF	TGTGCCAGCAGTTTCGGGGACTACGAGCAGTACTTC
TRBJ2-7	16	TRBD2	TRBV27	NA	CASSSGTSGGPREQYF	TGTGCCAGCAGTTCGGGGACTAGCGGGGGCCCGCGAGAGCAGTACTTC
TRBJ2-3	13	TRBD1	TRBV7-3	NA	CASSDRGADTQYF	TGTGCCAGCAGCGACAGGGGTGCAGATACGCAGTATTTT
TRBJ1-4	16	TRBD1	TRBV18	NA	CASSPIAGTGNEKLFF	TGTGCCAGCTCACCAATTGCCGGGACAGGGAATGAAAAACTGTTTTTT